This TCR beta chain appears in the sequencing data of a study of cytomegalovirus exposure and HLA in healthy donors. Overall study results and limits: Earlier findings revealed that most TCR beta V segments proved productive either about 87% or about 30% of the time.

This CDR3 comprises 14 residues. Trimming left V 4 bases short and J 2 bases short, with 13 bases between. From germline, CDR1 is SGHRS and CDR2 YFSETQ. PCR used 60 Vbeta primers and 13 Jbeta primers. Clones were sequenced by immunoSEQ multiplex PCR, and TCRdb holds only the in-frame ones, with some missing. The profile shows 70,000 to 85,000 clones, 63% of them singletons. As to this clone: As yet, its antigen is unknown.

J is TRBJ2-7 and V is TRBV5-1; maybe TRBD2 (6 bases). This TCR was recovered from a man aged 25 to 40 in good health and CMV-seropositive. Sequences were obtained from PBMCs. Here the CDR3 DNA reads TGCGCCAGCAGCCCTGAGCGGGCCCCCTACGAGCAGTACTTC. It yields the protein CASSPERAPYEQYF. The full variable domain, with the rest looked up from reference TRBV5-1 and TRBJ2-7, is KAGVTQTPRYLIKTRGQQVTLSCSPISGHRSVSWYQQTPGQGLQFLFEYFSETQRNKGNFPGRFSGRQFSNSRSEMNVSTLELGDSALYLCASSPERAPYEQYFGPGTRLTVT.